Sequencing of this T cell receptor (beta chain) was carried out in a study of chemoradiotherapy in HPV16-positive cancers. Findings and limits, study-wide: Candidate HPV-specific clones and E7-related TCR motifs grew in tumor during treatment. For HPV16-positive patients, expanding HPV-responsive T cells associated with longer recurrence-free survival.

Assay used: immunoSEQ multiplex PCR; TCRdb lists only in-frame clones, some missing. The sample has roughly 600 clones, 88% seen once. Remarks on this clone: As yet, its antigen is unknown.

Germline-derived CDR1 and CDR2 are MNHNY and SVGAGI (reference sequence). Unmatched junction bases numbered 5, after V lost 6 bases and J lost 4 bases. CDR3 size: 13 residues. The chain joins TRBV6-6 to TRBJ2-5; TRBD2 agrees at 7 bases. The material sequenced was tumor tissue, taken from a patient who underwent chemoradiotherapy. The receptor's source is a human donor with HPV-associated anogenital cancer. CDR3 coding DNA: TGTGCCAGCAGGCGGGGGTTGGCAGAGACCCAGTACTTC. This sequence encodes CASRRGLAETQYF.